These T cell receptor beta chains were read from a single sample in a study of cytomegalovirus exposure and HLA in healthy donors. Sequencing used immunoSEQ multiplex PCR; TCRdb keeps in-frame clones, though not all of them. The sample consists of tens of thousands of clones, 70% to 75% of them appearing once. Sample: PBMCs. The origin of the receptors is a woman aged 50 to 60 in good health and CMV-seropositive. The CDR3 runs from the conserved cysteine through the conserved F or W. D genes are given only for firm matches. Clone size is not always given. Where it is, it says once, few, many or a class for expanded clones.

d_gene | abundance | j_gene | v_gene | CDR3nt | CDR3aa
TRBD1 | few | TRBJ1-2 | TRBV2 | TGTGCCAGCAGTGAAGCGATGGGACAGGTCTTTGGCTACACCTTC | CASSEAMGQVFGYTF
TRBD1 | NA | TRBJ1-5 | TRBV10-1 | TGCGCCAGCACCTGGGACAGGGCCCCCAATCAGCCCCAGCATTTT | CASTWDRAPNQPQHF
TRBD1 | NA | TRBJ2-7 | TRBV10-1 | TGCGCCAGCAGACAGGGGGAAATCGGCGAGCAGTACTTC | CASRQGEIGEQYF
TRBD2 | NA | TRBJ2-7 | TRBV28 | TGTGCCAGCACCAAGCTAGCGGGAGGAACCTCCTACGAGCAGTACTTC | CASTKLAGGTSYEQYF
TRBD2 | NA | TRBJ2-5 | TRBV5-1 | TGCGCCAGCAGCCCTGGGGGACTAGCGTTCGGAGAGACCCAGTACTTC | CASSPGGLAFGETQYF
NA | NA | TRBJ2-7 | TRBV19 | TGTGCCAGTAGCAACCGGTTGGACGAGCAGTACTTC | CASSNRLDEQYF
NA | few | TRBJ1-1 | TRBV2 | TGTGCCAGCAGCGCGGGTGAAGCTTTCTTT | CASSAGEAFF
NA | once | TRBJ1-1 | TRBV7-3 | TGTGCCAGCAGCGCGGGGGCGGGGACAACTGAAGCTTTCTTT | CASSAGAGTTEAFF
NA | once | TRBJ1-1 | TRBV5-1 | TGCGCCAGCAGCTTGGCTCCCTCTAACAGGGTCGCCACTGAAGCTTTCTTT | CASSLAPSNRVATEAFF
NA | NA | TRBJ1-5 | TRBV7-9 | TGTGCCAGCAGCTTAGGGCAGGCGTCTGGTCAGCCCCAGCATTTT | CASSLGQASGQPQHF
NA | NA | TRBJ2-2 | TRBV29-1 | TGCAGCTACCTTGGACAGTACACCGGGGAGCTGTTTTTT | CSYLGQYTGELFF
TRBD2 | NA | TRBJ2-7 | TRBV6-1 | TGTGCCAGCAGTTTAGCGACTAGCGGGACCTACGAGCAGTACTTC | CASSLATSGTYEQYF
NA | NA | TRBJ1-1 | TRBV2 | TGTGCCAGCAGGGGCGCTCTTGAAGCTTTCTTT | CASRGALEAFF
NA | NA | TRBJ2-7 | TRBV30 | TGTGCCTGGGGGGGACTGACCTCCTACGAGCAGTACTTC | CAWGGLTSYEQYF
NA | few | TRBJ1-2 | TRBV7-2 | TGTGCCAGCGGTAGGGCAGGGGCGGGTGGCTACACCTTC | CASGRAGAGGYTF
NA | NA | TRBJ2-7 | TRBV29-1 | TGCAGCCTAAAACAGGGTTACGAGCAGTACTTC | CSLKQGYEQYF
NA | NA | TRBJ1-2 | TRBV28 | TGTGCCAGCACCCTTGGGAGAGGCGGGGGCTACACCTTC | CASTLGRGGGYTF
NA | NA | TRBJ2-3 | TRBV5-1 | TGCGCCAGCAGCTCAGAATATACGCAGTATTTT | CASSSEYTQYF
TRBD1 | NA | TRBJ1-4 | TRBV7-2 | TGTGCCAGCAGCTTAACAGGGGTAATTAATGAAAAACTGTTTTTT | CASSLTGVINEKLFF
TRBD1 | few | TRBJ1-5 | TRBV7-2 | TGTGCCAGCAGCTCCAAGACAGGGAGTCAGCCCCAGCATTTT | CASSSKTGSQPQHF
NA | NA | TRBJ2-1 | TRBV6-5 | TGTGCCAGCAGTTACTCCAGGGGTGAGCAGTTCTTC | CASSYSRGEQFF
NA | NA | TRBJ2-7 | TRBV21-1 | TGTGCCAGCAGCAAAGCTACAGGGGGAGGCTACGAGCAGTACTTC | CASSKATGGGYEQYF
NA | NA | TRBJ1-1 | TRBV29-1 | TGCAGCGCCCGGCTCTGGGTATCAGGGGCGAACACTGAAGCTTTCTTT | CSARLWVSGANTEAFF
NA | NA | TRBJ2-7 | TRBV5-4 | TGTGCCAGCAGCTTGGTGAAGGGGGGGTCCTACGAGCAGTACTTC | CASSLVKGGSYEQYF
NA | NA | TRBJ2-1 | TRBV21-1 | TGTGCCAGCACACTAGCGGGAGGGCCGAATGAGCAGTTCTTC | CASTLAGGPNEQFF
NA | NA | TRBJ1-1 | TRBV7-9 | TGTGCCAGCAGCTTGGGGGGGCTGAAGACTGAAGCTTTCTTT | CASSLGGLKTEAFF
TRBD1 | NA | TRBJ2-1 | TRBV6-6 | TGTGCCAGCAGTTACCAGGGGACAGGGCCCTACAATGAGCAGTTCTTC | CASSYQGTGPYNEQFF
NA | NA | TRBJ1-1 | TRBV5-8 | TGTGCCAGCAGCTTGATGGCGGTGAACACTGAAGCTTTCTTT | CASSLMAVNTEAFF
TRBD1 | NA | TRBJ2-7 | TRBV6-1 | TGTGCCAGCCGGGACAGGGGTTGGTCCGAGCAGTACTTC | CASRDRGWSEQYF
TRBD1 | NA | TRBJ2-3 | TRBV7-9 | TGTGCCAGCAGCCGGCCCGCAGGGGGCACAAGCACAGATACGCAGTATTTT | CASSRPAGGTSTDTQYF
TRBD2 | few | TRBJ2-1 | TRBV11-1 | TGTGCCAGCAGCCTTCTAGCGGGAGCTAGTACGAATGAGCAGTTCTTC | CASSLLAGASTNEQFF
NA | once | TRBJ2-5 | TRBV27 | TGTGCCAGCAGTTCTCTAGCGAAGTACGAGACCCAGTACTTC | CASSSLAKYETQYF
TRBD1 | NA | TRBJ2-3 | TRBV9 | TGTGCCAGCAGCCCCAAGGGGACAGGAACAATCACAGATACGCAGTATTTT | CASSPKGTGTITDTQYF
TRBD1 | NA | TRBJ1-3 | TRBV7-9 | TGTGCCAGCAGCCCCCACGGCAGGGGGTTTGGAAACACCATATATTTT | CASSPHGRGFGNTIYF
NA | once | TRBJ2-7 | TRBV30 | TGTGCCAGGAGGTTTCTAAATGAGCTGTACTTC | CARRFLNELYF
NA | NA | TRBJ2-2 | TRBV6-1 | TGTGCCAGCAGTGAAGCGGTCCGGGGTTCGTATACCGGGGAGCTGTTTTTT | CASSEAVRGSYTGELFF
NA | NA | TRBJ2-7 | TRBV5-4 | TGTGCCAGCAGCCTCCGGGGTTACGAGCAGTACTTC | CASSLRGYEQYF
TRBD1 | NA | TRBJ1-2 | TRBV5-4 | TGTGCCTGGACCCCGGGACAGGGATATGGCTACACCTTC | CAWTPGQGYGYTF
TRBD2 | NA | TRBJ2-7 | TRBV9 | TGTGCCAGCAGCGTAACGGGAGGGCCGTTATACGAGCAGTACTTC | CASSVTGGPLYEQYF
TRBD2 | NA | TRBJ2-3 | TRBV28 | TGTGCCAGCAGTTATACTAGCGGGCAGCACACAGATACGCAGTATTTT | CASSYTSGQHTDTQYF
TRBD2 | few | TRBJ2-1 | TRBV19 | TGTGCCAGTATAGGGACTAGCGGGCTCTTGGGGTACAATGAGCAGTTCTTC | CASIGTSGLLGYNEQFF
NA | NA | TRBJ1-4 | TRBV4-2 | TGTGCCAGCAGCCCCGGGTGGCAGGGGCGCCCCTCAACTAATGAAAAACTGTTTTTT | CASSPGWQGRPSTNEKLFF
TRBD2 | NA | TRBJ2-2 | TRBV5-8 | TGTGCCAGCAGTAGCGGGTTGAACACCGGGGAGCTGTTTTTT | CASSSGLNTGELFF
NA | NA | TRBJ2-2 | TRBV2 | TGTGCCAGCAGTATGGGGGCGTATGGGGAGCTGTTTTTT | CASSMGAYGELFF
TRBD2 | NA | TRBJ2-1 | TRBV28 | TGTGCCAGCAGTTTACCGGGACTAGCGGGGTTCTTC | CASSLPGLAGFF
NA | NA | TRBJ1-2 | TRBV28 | TGTGCCAGCAGTTCCATGGACATCTATGGCTACACCTTC | CASSSMDIYGYTF
NA | NA | TRBJ2-1 | TRBV9 | TGTGCCAGCAGCGTAGGAGGAGAAGGCTCCTACAATGAGCAGTTCTTC | CASSVGGEGSYNEQFF
TRBD2 | NA | TRBJ2-5 | TRBV9 | TGTGCCAGCAGCGGGACGCCACTAGCGGGAGAGGGGAAGACCCAGTACTTC | CASSGTPLAGEGKTQYF
NA | NA | TRBJ1-2 | TRBV20-1 | TGCAGTCTGAGGGCCTCCTATGGCTACACCTTC | CSLRASYGYTF
NA | few | TRBJ2-7 | TRBV30 | TGTGCCTGGAGTGAGGCCAACAGCTACGAGCAGTACTTC | CAWSEANSYEQYF
NA | NA | TRBJ2-7 | TRBV28 | TGTGCCAGCAGTTTGGGGGCCGGGAAGGCCTACGAGCAGTACTTC | CASSLGAGKAYEQYF
TRBD1 | once | TRBJ2-3 | TRBV28 | TGTGCCAGCAGTAATCCGGGACAGGGCACAGATACGCAGTATTTT | CASSNPGQGTDTQYF
NA | NA | TRBJ2-5 | TRBV10-3 | TGTGCCATCAGGAATAGCATCCAAGAGACCCAGTACTTC | CAIRNSIQETQYF
TRBD2 | NA | TRBJ2-5 | TRBV4-2 | TGTGCCAGCAGCCCGGCCCTGGGGCTAGCGGGACACCAGTACCAAGAGACCCAGTACTTC | CASSPALGLAGHQYQETQYF
TRBD2 | NA | TRBJ2-1 | TRBV19 | TGTGCCAGTAGTATAGCGGGAGGACCCTACAATGAGCAGTTCTTC | CASSIAGGPYNEQFF
NA | NA | TRBJ1-1 | TRBV30 | TGTGCCTGGCGACAGGTGGGAACTGAAGCTTTCTTT | CAWRQVGTEAFF
NA | NA | TRBJ2-5 | TRBV28 | TGTGCCAGCAGTTTAATCAACCAGCGACAAGAGACCCAGTACTTC | CASSLINQRQETQYF